Listed below are T cell receptor beta chains from one sample, sequenced in a study of T cell repertoires in cytomegalovirus infection. TCRdb called the reads again in MiXCR, with one record for every CDR3 protein. This sample carries fewer than 550,000 distinct CDR3 sequences, about 25% of them seen once, and the ten largest clones take approximately 13%. Material: PBMCs. The receptors were sampled from a human donor in good health (CMV status not recorded). Some clones in this sample may be carry-over from other donors' samples. CDR3s leave out the opening cysteine and the closing phenylalanine or tryptophan. A D gene is named only where the DNA matches it firmly. For some rows the clone size is stated as once, few or many, or as a class when expanded; others skip it.

-	TRBV10-3	TRBJ1-6	-	ASRSGGDSPLH
-	TRBV19	TRBJ1-1	-	ASKDITAF
TRBD1	TRBV7-2	TRBJ1-6	many	ASSLDWTGGYSPLH
TRBD1	TRBV28	TRBJ1-5	many	ASSLRQGASQPQH
-	TRBV7-2	TRBJ2-1	-	ASSRGYFLSEPC
-	TRBV7-2	TRBJ2-6	many	ASSQGGSGANVLT
-	TRBV6-2/TRBV6-3	TRBJ2-1	-	ASSYIGAMGSNEQF
TRBD2	TRBV7-2	TRBJ2-7	many	ASSPRTSGYEQY
TRBD2	TRBV7-4	TRBJ2-1	-	ASSSWVLAGVGEGQF
TRBD2	TRBV7-2	TRBJ2-2	few	ASRKAGGPTGELF
-	TRBV24-1	TRBJ1-5	few	ATSDSGRPQH
-	TRBV9	TRBJ1-6	few	ASSVGGSYNSPLH
-	TRBV7-2	TRBJ1-1	many	ASSVAGTYTEAF
-	TRBV7-3	TRBJ1-1	-	ASSSGGVNTEAY
-	TRBV7-2	TRBJ2-3	many	ASSLYPSTDTQY
TRBD1	TRBV20-1	TRBJ2-2	-	SASRGPELF
-	TRBV7-3	TRBJ2-1	many	ASSLTLGAGGNEQF
-	TRBV12-3/TRBV12-4	TRBJ2-1	-	ASSPTSMGAYNEQF
TRBD1	TRBV6-1	TRBJ1-1	-	ASSERQGATEAF
-	TRBV12-3/TRBV12-4	TRBJ1-4	-	ASSLSVGNEKLF
-	TRBV10-1	TRBJ1-4	-	ASSEGQREKLF
-	TRBV19	TRBJ1-1	many	ASSYAGTLNTEAF
TRBD1	TRBV4-1	TRBJ2-1	-	ASSPIPGTGEPYNEQF
TRBD2	TRBV27	TRBJ2-2	once	ASSLKPRTSGTGELF
-	TRBV18	TRBJ2-3	few	ASSPKTTTDTQY
TRBD2	TRBV13	TRBJ2-1	few	ASSPPGGPTYNEQF
-	TRBV18	TRBJ1-5	-	ASSPAGGGQPQH
TRBD2	TRBV4-1	TRBJ2-7	-	ASSQESLAGGAYEQY
-	TRBV12-3/TRBV12-4	TRBJ2-5	few	ASSLPANRLEETQY
-	TRBV5-4	TRBJ2-4	-	ASSSERGSGIQY
TRBD2	TRBV4-1	TRBJ2-5	-	ASSQDGAGVETQY
-	TRBV7-2	TRBJ2-3	few	ASTPSWASSTQY
-	TRBV19	TRBJ2-7	few	ASSIKAESYEQY
TRBD1	TRBV7-2	TRBJ2-1	-	ASSLSGGLYNEQF
-	TRBV7-2	TRBJ2-1	-	ASSPRLDSYNEQF
-	TRBV9	TRBJ1-1	-	ASSVAGRTEAF
TRBD2	TRBV6-6	TRBJ2-5	-	ASSYSGLAGGPQETQY
TRBD1	TRBV2	TRBJ2-2	few	ASKSQTGHTGELF
-	TRBV4-2	TRBJ2-1	-	ASSQDQRVYNEQF
-	TRBV7-9	TRBJ2-7	few	ASSKGSGSYEQY
-	TRBV6-2/TRBV6-3	TRBJ1-1	-	ASSRGRLNTEAF
-	TRBV9	TRBJ1-2	many	ASSVGGWDEGYT